These 19 T cell receptor beta chains were sequenced from one sample in a study of identical twins. TCRdb used MiXCR to reprocess the 5' RACE reads, holding one entry per CDR3 protein. Altogether around 490,000 distinct CDR3 sequences are present, over 11% being singletons, with the ten largest covering about 1%. In addition, the sample was reused for a study of yellow fever vaccine responses in identical twins.

The sequencing sample was made of CD4+ T cells sorted from blood. All receptors derive from a woman under 30 in good health.

This clonotype was seen at least ten times. The J gene is TRBJ2-3, the V gene TRBV20-1; TRBD2 aligns across 7 bases. Germline V gene sequence: CDR1 DFQATT, CDR2 SNEGSKA (reference sequence). With V trimmed by 6 bases and J by 3 bases, 6 bases remained unmatched. CDR3 length: 13 residues. CDR3 in amino acids: CSAGGGWTDTQYF. DNA of the CDR3: TGCAGTGCCGGCGGGGGTTGGACAGATACGCAGTATTTT.

In its sample, this clonotype was seen a few times. In nucleotides, the CDR3 is TGCGCCAGCAGCCGAGCGGACTACACCGGGGAGCTGTTTTTT. Translating gives CASSRADYTGELFF. The chain has TRBV5-1 and TRBJ2-2; weak D call: TRBD2 (5 bases). CDR3 size: 14 residues. Germline V lookup: CDR1 SGHRS, CDR2 YFSETQ. Trimming removed 4 bases at V and 3 bases at J, with 10 bases between.

The chain is built from TRBV12-3 or TRBV12-4 and TRBJ2-7, with D tentatively TRBD1 or TRBD2 (5 bases each). The length of the CDR3 is 12 residues. V dropped 5 bases and J dropped 11 bases, with 16 bases sitting between them. CDR3 loop: CASSPRGETEYF. DNA for the CDR3: TGTGCCAGCAGTCCTAGAGGGGAGACGGAGTACTTC.

V usage is TRBV15 and J usage is TRBJ2-4, with 7 bases fitting TRBD2. Trimming took 3 bases from V and 1 from J; bases not matched to a gene: 3. Looked up from germline, CDR1 is LNHNV and CDR2 is YYDKDF (reference sequence). CDR3 length: 15 residues. CDR3 sequence (DNA): TGTGCCACCAGCAGGGCGGGGGTTGCCAAAAACATTCAGTACTTC. It is translated as CATSRAGVAKNIQYF.

This chain uses TRBV7-2 with TRBJ2-7; the match to TRBD2 covers 8 bases. CDR1 and CDR2 from the germline V gene are SGHTA and FQGNSA. With V trimmed by 5 bases and J by 2 bases, 5 bases remained unmatched. The CDR3 covers 14 residues. The CDR3 coding sequence is TGTGCCAGCAGCGGTACGGGGGGGCCCTACGAGCAGTACTTC. Translating gives CASSGTGGPYEQYF.

This clonotype has only a few counts. The genes are TRBV10-3 and TRBJ2-3; TRBD2 aligns across 10 bases. With 10 bases clipped from V and 1 base from J, the junction kept 11 bases outside the gene matches. The CDR3 length is 16 residues. Germline CDR1 is ENHRY and CDR2 is SYGVKD. CDR3 in DNA: TGTGCCAGTCAGCGGGAGGGCCGGGTAGGCACAGATACGCAGTATTTT. This codes for CASQREGRVGTDTQYF.

Only a few counts were recorded for this clonotype. This sequence joins TRBV7-2 and TRBJ2-7, with 9 bases lining up with TRBD2. This CDR3 is built from 15 residues. With 9 bases clipped from V and 5 bases from J, the junction kept 14 bases outside the gene matches. CDR1 and CDR2 (germline): SGHTA, FQGNSA. For the CDR3, the DNA is TGTGCCAGTGGGGTGGTGCTAGCGGGATACCACGAGCAGTACTTC. Translating it yields CASGVVLAGYHEQYF. The variable domain in full, completed from reference TRBV7-2 and TRBJ2-7, reads GAGVSQSPSNKVTEKGKDVELRCDPISGHTALYWYRQSLGQGLEFLIYFQGNSAPDKSGLPSDRFSAERTGGSVSTLTIQRTQQEDSAVYLCASGVVLAGYHEQYFGPGTRLTVT.

The J gene is TRBJ2-5, the V gene TRBV4-2, with 13 positions matching TRBD2. The V and J ends lost 3 bases and 2 bases, in that order; junction bases with no gene match: 3. CDR1 and CDR2 from the germline V gene are LGHNA and YNFKEQ. The length of the CDR3 is 16 residues. In DNA, the CDR3 is TGTGCCAGCAGCCATGGGACTAGCGGGGATCAAGAGACCCAGTACTTC. As protein: CASSHGTSGDQETQYF.

The rearrangement links TRBV2 to TRBJ2-7; 8 bases agree with TRBD1. This CDR3 has 13 residues. J lost 6 bases, V lost 6 bases, and 7 bases had no gene match. CDR1 and CDR2 (germline): SNHLY, FYNNEI. The CDR3 region has the DNA TGTGCCAGCAGAAAAGACAGGGGTAGCGAGCAGTACTTC. Translation: CASRKDRGSEQYF.

This clonotype was seen more than once but under ten times. This chain uses TRBV6-5 with TRBJ2-7, with 8 bases lining up with TRBD2. There are 16 residues in the CDR3. After removal of 2 bases from V and 1 base from J, the junction contained 7 bases not matched to a gene. Germline V lookup: CDR1 MNHEY, CDR2 SVGAGI. CDR3 loop: CASSYSSGGSSYEQYF. In DNA form, the CDR3 reads TGTGCCAGCAGTTACAGCTCGGGAGGGTCATCCTACGAGCAGTACTTC.

The table lists this clonotype with a few counts. This sequence joins TRBV5-4 and TRBJ2-3; TRBD2 aligns across 7 bases. Germline trimming cut 0 bases from V and 2 bases from J; bases unmatched to any gene: 6. CDR3 size: 16 residues. From germline, CDR1 is SGHNT and CDR2 YYREEE (reference sequence). CDR3 protein: CASSLDGRRFTDTQYF. In DNA, the CDR3 is TGTGCCAGCAGCTTGGACGGGAGGCGGTTCACAGATACGCAGTATTTT. The variable domain in full, completed from reference TRBV5-4 and TRBJ2-3, reads ETGVTQSPTHLIKTRGQQVTLRCSSQSGHNTVSWYQQALGQGPQFIFQYYREEENGRGNFPPRFSGLQFPNYSSELNVNALELDDSALYLCASSLDGRRFTDTQYFGPGTRLTVL.

This clonotype has only a few counts. The chain recombines TRBV4-3 with TRBJ2-5; D gene ambiguous. Germline V CDR1 and CDR2: LGHNA, YSLEER. V lost 1 base to trimming and J lost 5 bases, with 8 bases between them. CDR3 size: 13 residues. CDR3 in amino acids: CASSQAGSETQYF. CDR3 sequence (DNA): TGCGCCAGCAGCCAAGCAGGCTCGGAGACCCAGTACTTC.

This clonotype appeared a single time. CDR3 protein: CASSQATSGLIYNEQFF. For the CDR3, the DNA is TGTGCCAGCAGCCAAGCAACTAGCGGATTAATATACAATGAGCAGTTCTTC. The chain combines TRBV3-1 with TRBJ2-1; TRBD2 agrees at 8 bases. CDR3 length equals 17 residues. In germline, CDR1 is LGHDT, CDR2 YNNKEL (reference sequence). V was clipped by 1 base and J by 4 bases; unmatched bases: 9.

This clonotype was detected ten times or more. V and J are TRBV12-3 or TRBV12-4 and TRBJ1-5; D is possibly TRBD1 (6 bases). Trimming stripped 10 bases from V and 3 bases from J, with 22 bases between. The CDR3 extends over 16 amino acids. The CDR3 protein is CATSPQPGHFNQPQHF. CDR3 in DNA: TGTGCCACGAGCCCCCAACCGGGACACTTCAATCAGCCCCAGCATTTT.

J is TRBJ1-1 and V is TRBV3-1, with D unresolved. V was cut by 3 bases and J by 1 base, with 6 bases left in between. The CDR3 is 13 residues long. Germline CDR1 is LGHDT and CDR2 is YNNKEL (reference sequence). CDR3 loop: CASSHRQNTEAFF. The CDR3 DNA reads TGTGCCAGCAGCCACCGACAGAACACTGAAGCTTTCTTT.

This clonotype was detected a few times. The rearrangement uses TRBV30 and TRBJ2-2; 9 positions match TRBD2. The junction had 12 bases not matched to a gene; V was cut back by 0 bases and J by 4 bases. Germline V gene lookup returns CDR1 GTSNPN and CDR2 SVGIG (reference sequence). CDR3 length: 18 amino acids. As DNA, the CDR3 is TGTGCCTGGAGTGTAACCGGGCGGGGGGGCCTCGGCACCGGGGAGCTGTTTTTT. Protein sequence: CAWSVTGRGGLGTGELFF.

In its sample, this clonotype was seen a few times. The chain uses TRBV6-1 and TRBJ2-3; a weak D match, TRBD1 (6 bases). The CDR3 is made up of 14 amino acids. V lost 7 bases and J lost 2, with 13 bases in between. Germline V gives CDR1 MNHNS, CDR2 SASEGT. The CDR3 DNA is TGTGCCAGCAAGCCGGGACACTACACAGATACGCAGTATTTT. This gives the protein CASKPGHYTDTQYF.

The chain couples TRBV7-2 to TRBJ2-2; D is unresolved. CDR1 and CDR2 from the germline V gene are SGHTA and FQGNSA. With 5 bases removed from V and 1 base from J, the gap between germline ends came to 11 bases. This CDR3 comprises 15 residues. For the CDR3, the DNA is TGTGCCAGCAGCCGAATGGTCTTGAACACCGGGGAGCTGTTTTTT. It yields the protein CASSRMVLNTGELFF. The full variable domain, completed using reference TRBV7-2 and TRBJ2-2, is GAGVSQSPSNKVTEKGKDVELRCDPISGHTALYWYRQSLGQGLEFLIYFQGNSAPDKSGLPSDRFSAERTGGSVSTLTIQRTQQEDSAVYLCASSRMVLNTGELFFGEGSRLTVL.

This clonotype was observed many times. The chain employs TRBV25-1 and TRBJ2-1; D is tentatively TRBD1 or TRBD2 (5 bases each). Germline CDR1 and CDR2: MGHDK and SYGVNS. Deletions cut 6 bases from V and 4 bases from J, with 16 bases between. This CDR3 region has 15 residues. The CDR3 nucleotides read TGTGCCAGCAGCAAACGGGGCGGGCGGTACAATGAGCAGTTCTTC. This translates into CASSKRGGRYNEQFF.